The sequence of this T cell receptor (beta chain) was determined in a study of CD8 T cells in Susac syndrome. Whole-study results and caveats: Only a relatively small number of individuals were included in the TCR sequencing and HLA analysis.

Trimming removed 4 bases from V and 10 bases from J, with 18 bases in between. The CDR3 has 14 residues. Germline values: CDR1 SGDLS, CDR2 YYNGEE. An input of about 0.5 to 1 ug of RNA was subjected to reverse transcription using random hexamers. TCRdb redid the calling of the immunoSEQ multiplex PCR reads with MiXCR, one entry per CDR3 protein. This table holds roughly 200,000 distinct CDR3 sequences, roughly 94% found once. CD8+ and CD4+ T cells from blood underwent TCR beta sequencing. While CD8+ and CD4+ T cells were isolated negatively, TEMRA cells were enriched by FACS. Points on this clonotype: Antigen: not known.

The V call is TRBV9, the J call TRBJ2-1; TRBD2 is a possible D gene (6 bases). The sequencing input was CD4+ T cells from PBMCs. The TCR comes from a human donor in good health. The CDR3 sequence: CASSFSRLGGEQFF. CDR3 nucleotide sequence: TGTGCCAGCAGCTTCTCCCGACTAGGAGGGGAGCAGTTCTTC.